Presented here are 17 T cell receptor beta chains from one specimen sequenced in a study of glioma-infiltrating T cells after dendritic cell vaccination. Method: immunoSEQ multiplex PCR; TCRdb's copy keeps in-frame clones and lacks some. Counted here are around 97,000 clones, roughly 79% occurring once; the ten biggest clones make up roughly 12%. This material consisted of blood, taken before dendritic cell vaccination. The receptors come from a human donor with glioblastoma.

The chain links TRBV13 to TRBJ2-5; 11 bases fit TRBD1. CDR1 and CDR2 from the germline V gene are PRHDT and FYEKMQ (reference sequence). CDR3 length equals 16 residues. Losses at the gene ends were 1 base for V and 5 bases for J; bases not matched to a gene: 6. The CDR3 DNA reads TGTGCCAGCAGCTTAGCCGGACAGGGGGCCTACGAGACCCAGTACTTC. Translating gives CASSLAGQGAYETQYF.

The chain has TRBV6-1 and TRBJ1-2, with 8 bases that match TRBD1. With 7 bases clipped from V and 7 bases from J, the junction kept 11 bases outside the gene matches. The CDR3 consists of 14 residues. Germline V gene lookup returns CDR1 MNHNS and CDR2 SASEGT. CDR3 DNA: TGTGCCAGCAAAGGGAGACAGGGGTCGTTTGGCTACACCTTC. Its protein product is CASKGRQGSFGYTF.

The chain joins TRBV5-1 to TRBJ2-4, with TRBD2 matching over 9 bases. V gave up 4 bases and J gave up 7 bases; unmatched junction bases: 6. The germline V gene has CDR1 SGHRS and CDR2 YFSETQ. The CDR3 contains 14 residues. CDR3 coding DNA: TGCGCCAGCAGCAAGGGACTAGCTCCGAACATTCAGTACTTC. Its protein is CASSKGLAPNIQYF.

V gene TRBV10-1 combines with J gene TRBJ2-7, with a possible D match to TRBD2 (5 bases). Trimming pared 5 bases from V and 5 bases from J, leaving 19 bases between. Germline V CDR1 and CDR2: WNHNN, SYGVQD (reference sequence). There are 15 residues in the CDR3. DNA for the CDR3: TGCGCCAGCAGTTTCGTCGATGCGGAGAGGGACGAGCAGTACTTC. Translation gives CASSFVDAERDEQYF.

The genes are TRBV4-1 and TRBJ2-7; TRBD2 agrees at 7 bases. There are 13 residues in the CDR3. V was pared by 4 bases and J by 6 bases, with 6 bases of the junction left unmatched. Germline CDR1 reads MGHRA; CDR2 reads YSYEKL. The CDR3 sequence: CASSPERGVEQYF. The CDR3 DNA is TGCGCCAGCAGCCCCGAGCGGGGTGTCGAGCAGTACTTC.

The chain carries TRBV30 and TRBJ1-5; TRBD1 aligns across 8 bases. The J segment lost 0 bases and the V segment lost 3 bases, leaving 7 bases of the junction unmatched. The CDR3 sequence is 16 residues long. Germline-derived CDR1 and CDR2 are GTSNPN and SVGIG (reference sequence). The CDR3 DNA is TGTGCCTGGAGCGCCGGGACAGGAGATAGCAATCAGCCCCAGCATTTT. Amino acids: CAWSAGTGDSNQPQHF. The whole variable domain, filled in from reference TRBV30 and TRBJ1-5, reads SQTIHQWPATLVQPVGSPLSLECTVEGTSNPNLYWYRQAAGRGLQLLFYSVGIGQISSEVPQNLSASRPQDRQFILSSKKLLLSDSGFYLCAWSAGTGDSNQPQHFGDGTRLSIL.

The chain carries TRBV4-2 and TRBJ2-7, with 10 nucleotides matching TRBD1. Trimming cost V 1 base and J 4 bases; bases outside gene matches: 4. The CDR3 totals 15 residues. CDR1 is LGHNA and CDR2 is YNFKEQ in the germline V gene. CDR3 residues: CASSQGGGQGYEQYF. The CDR3 coding sequence is TGTGCCAGCAGCCAAGGAGGGGGACAGGGGTACGAGCAGTACTTC.

The V and J genes are TRBV11-2 and TRBJ2-3, with 8 bases aligning to TRBD2. The CDR3 covers 14 residues. With V trimmed by 5 bases and J by 3 bases, 4 bases remained unmatched. Germline V gene sequence: CDR1 SGHAT, CDR2 FQNNGV. For the CDR3, the DNA is TGTGCCAGCAGCCCGAGCGGGAGAACAGATACGCAGTATTTT. It translates to CASSPSGRTDTQYF.

The chain couples TRBV30 to TRBJ2-7, with D tentatively TRBD2 (5 bases). This CDR3 has 16 amino acids. Germline V CDR1 and CDR2: GTSNPN, SVGIG (reference sequence). The V end was cut by 0 bases, the J end by 3 bases, with 18 bases between. DNA of the CDR3: TGTGCCTGGAGTGTACTCGTCGGGGAATTTGGCTACGAGCAGTACTTC. The encoded protein is CAWSVLVGEFGYEQYF.

This clone occurred once. CDR3 nucleotide sequence: TGCGCCAGCAGCTTGCTCCCACCTACCGACAGGGCCACCAACCCGAACAATGAGCAGTTCTTC. Its translation: CASSLLPPTDRATNPNNEQFF. The rearrangement joins TRBV5-1 to TRBJ2-1; 7 bases line up with TRBD1. This CDR3 is built from 21 residues. Germline V gives CDR1 SGHRS, CDR2 YFSETQ. The J segment lost 5 bases and the V segment lost 1 base, leaving 24 bases of the junction unmatched.

Worth noting for this clone: In the same sample, other DNA sequences code for this CDR3. This chain links TRBV7-2 with TRBJ1-1; D remains ambiguous. Trimming left V 3 bases short and J 0 bases short, with 14 bases between. The CDR3 runs 16 residues. Germline V CDR1 and CDR2: SGHTA, FQGNSA. The CDR3 nucleotides are TGTGCCAGCAGCTTGGTAGGAGGAGGCATGAACACTGAAGCTTTCTTT. Protein: CASSLVGGGMNTEAFF.

The chain recombines TRBV13 with TRBJ1-1; TRBD1 is a possible D gene (6 bases). This CDR3 contains 14 residues. Deletions cut 5 bases from V and 1 base from J, with 11 bases between. Per the germline V gene, CDR1 is PRHDT and CDR2 is FYEKMQ (reference sequence). CDR3 sequence (DNA): TGTGCCAGCAGCGGATGGACAGAGAACACTGAAGCTTTCTTT. It translates to CASSGWTENTEAFF.

The gene calls are TRBV5-1 and TRBJ1-4; 10 bases agree with TRBD1. V shed 0 bases and J 3 bases; nucleotides not matched to a gene: 5. CDR1 and CDR2 (germline): SGHRS, YFSETQ. CDR3 length equals 17 residues. The CDR3 coding sequence is TGCGCCAGCAGCTTGGCGCCGACAGGGGGCTCTAATGAAAAACTGTTTTTT. It codes for CASSLAPTGGSNEKLFF.

V is TRBV5-1 and J is TRBJ1-2; D ambiguous. The CDR3 consists of 12 residues. V dropped 2 bases and J dropped 8 bases, with 10 bases sitting between them. Germline CDR1 reads SGHRS; CDR2 reads YFSETQ. CDR3 loop: CASSFSGNGYTF. The CDR3 region has the DNA TGCGCCAGCAGCTTTAGCGGGAACGGCTACACCTTC.

The CDR3 spells CASRGTGGIGELFF. The CDR3 bases are TGCGCCAGCAGAGGGACAGGGGGTATCGGGGAGCTGTTTTTT. This chain connects TRBV10-2 to TRBJ2-2; 11 bases agree with TRBD1. Germline V gene sequence: CDR1 WSHSY, CDR2 SAAADI. Germline trimming cut 6 bases from V and 7 bases from J; bases unmatched to any gene: 4. This CDR3 is built from 14 residues.

The gene calls are TRBV10-3 and TRBJ2-3, with TRBD2 matching 11 bases. Germline-derived CDR1 and CDR2 are ENHRY and SYGVKD. There are 18 residues in the CDR3. The V segment lost 3 bases and the J segment 1 base; nucleotides outside the gene matches: 9. Here the CDR3 DNA reads TGTGCCATCAGTGAAGGGTTTAGCGGGGGGGGTCGCACAGATACGCAGTATTTT. Protein product: CAISEGFSGGGRTDTQYF.

This chain connects TRBV10-3 to TRBJ1-5, with D possibly matching TRBD1 (6 bases). The length of the CDR3 is 18 residues. Germline CDR1 and CDR2: ENHRY and SYGVKD. With 0 bases removed from V and 1 base from J, the gap between germline ends came to 16 bases. CDR3 residues: CAISESQGNRVSNQPQHF. The CDR3 coding sequence is TGTGCCATCAGTGAGTCGCAGGGAAACAGGGTGAGCAATCAGCCCCAGCATTTT.